This TCR delta chain was captured in a study of Vδ1+ human thymocytes. Study-level points and caveats: Thymic TRG and TRD repertoires appeared highly polyclonal, with Gaussian CDR3 length distributions.

Sequences come from RNA converted to cDNA by reverse transcription. CDR3 amplicons came from multiplex PCR with pooled V-gene forward and constant-region reverse primers. TCRdb redid the clone calls on the multiplex PCR reads with CATT. The data show roughly 76,000 delta-chain clones, around 35% seen once. As concerns this clone: Its antigen is not identified.

Alphabeta T cells were depleted, then CD3+ Vdelta1+ Vdelta2- thymocytes were FACS-sorted. From germline, CDR1 is GEAIGNYY and CDR2 EKD. CDR3 length: 17 amino acids. The rearrangement uses TRDV2 and TRDJ1, with 13 bases aligning to TRDD3. The TCR originated in a boy younger than two who had congenital heart surgery. Sequenced input: Vdelta1+ gamma-delta thymocytes from the thymus. The sample's subset: FACS-sorted CD3+ TCRalphabeta- TCRVdelta1+ TCRVdelta2- thymocytes. CDR3 DNA: TGTGCTACAGCCATACTGGGGGATACGAGGTACACCGATAAACTCATCTTT. This gives the protein CATAILGDTRYTDKLIF.